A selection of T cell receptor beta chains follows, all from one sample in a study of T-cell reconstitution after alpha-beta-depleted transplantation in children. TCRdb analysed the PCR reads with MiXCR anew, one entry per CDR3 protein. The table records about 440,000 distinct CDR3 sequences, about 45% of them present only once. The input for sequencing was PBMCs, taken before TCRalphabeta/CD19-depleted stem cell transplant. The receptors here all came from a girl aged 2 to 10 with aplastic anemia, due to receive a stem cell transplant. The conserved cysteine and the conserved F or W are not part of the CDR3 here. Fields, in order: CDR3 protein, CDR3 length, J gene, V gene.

CDR3 protein: TSRDRGFNEQF
CDR3 length: 11
J gene: TRBJ2-1
V gene: TRBV28

CDR3 protein: ASSPPGWETQY
CDR3 length: 11
J gene: TRBJ2-5
V gene: TRBV12-3/TRBV12-4

CDR3 protein: ASSSYRAMLQF
CDR3 length: 11
J gene: TRBJ2-1
V gene: TRBV5-6

CDR3 protein: ASRTEGGGVTEAF
CDR3 length: 13
J gene: TRBJ1-1
V gene: TRBV4-1

CDR3 protein: AWSTGSFYYEQY
CDR3 length: 12
J gene: TRBJ2-7
V gene: TRBV30

CDR3 protein: ASSLVLTGYTYEQY
CDR3 length: 14
J gene: TRBJ2-7
V gene: TRBV7-9

CDR3 protein: ASSKGQGAGQPQH
CDR3 length: 13
J gene: TRBJ1-5
V gene: TRBV7-9

CDR3 protein: ASSLVPGRGYEQY
CDR3 length: 13
J gene: TRBJ2-7
V gene: TRBV5-1

CDR3 protein: ASSLVPGTGPDTQY
CDR3 length: 14
J gene: TRBJ2-3
V gene: TRBV5-6

CDR3 protein: ASSATGTGSPYEQY
CDR3 length: 14
J gene: TRBJ2-7
V gene: TRBV9

CDR3 protein: AWSPSSVYNEQF
CDR3 length: 12
J gene: TRBJ2-1
V gene: TRBV30

CDR3 protein: ATSPQRGSYEQY
CDR3 length: 12
J gene: TRBJ2-7
V gene: TRBV15

CDR3 protein: ASSWSGGNQPQH
CDR3 length: 12
J gene: TRBJ1-5
V gene: TRBV5-5

CDR3 protein: ASRMNRNQPQH
CDR3 length: 11
J gene: TRBJ1-5
V gene: TRBV12-3/TRBV12-4

CDR3 protein: SAELTLGGLGSYEQY
CDR3 length: 15
J gene: TRBJ2-7
V gene: TRBV20-1

CDR3 protein: ASKALEQSNNQPQH
CDR3 length: 14
J gene: TRBJ1-5
V gene: TRBV21-1

CDR3 protein: ASSSEGSPAYEQY
CDR3 length: 13
J gene: TRBJ2-7
V gene: TRBV12-3/TRBV12-4

CDR3 protein: ASSLDGSNTEAF
CDR3 length: 12
J gene: TRBJ1-1
V gene: TRBV5-5

CDR3 protein: SVVDKSPTQY
CDR3 length: 10
J gene: TRBJ2-5
V gene: TRBV29-1

CDR3 protein: SVVGEGAGYEQY
CDR3 length: 12
J gene: TRBJ2-7
V gene: TRBV29-1

CDR3 protein: ASSFGTLYNEQF
CDR3 length: 12
J gene: TRBJ2-1
V gene: TRBV12-3/TRBV12-4

CDR3 protein: ASSFNRDTRNQPQH
CDR3 length: 14
J gene: TRBJ1-5
V gene: TRBV5-6

CDR3 protein: SARGRVSYEQY
CDR3 length: 11
J gene: TRBJ2-7
V gene: TRBV20-1

CDR3 protein: ATSGSRQGLNEKLF
CDR3 length: 14
J gene: TRBJ1-4
V gene: TRBV15

CDR3 protein: ASSLTELARGSSYNEQF
CDR3 length: 17
J gene: TRBJ2-1
V gene: TRBV6-5

CDR3 protein: ASSLERGAF
CDR3 length: 9
J gene: TRBJ1-1
V gene: TRBV12-3/TRBV12-4

CDR3 protein: SVVGADYGYT
CDR3 length: 10
J gene: TRBJ1-2
V gene: TRBV29-1

CDR3 protein: AISEPEGLAGDEQF
CDR3 length: 14
J gene: TRBJ2-1
V gene: TRBV10-3

CDR3 protein: SARREGRETQY
CDR3 length: 11
J gene: TRBJ2-5
V gene: TRBV20-1

CDR3 protein: ASSDRDRGGNEQF
CDR3 length: 13
J gene: TRBJ2-1
V gene: TRBV9

CDR3 protein: ASSLLRGRANTEAF
CDR3 length: 14
J gene: TRBJ1-1
V gene: TRBV5-1

CDR3 protein: SASSSGSGSYNEQF
CDR3 length: 14
J gene: TRBJ2-1
V gene: TRBV20-1

CDR3 protein: SVDPSTGRGQQF
CDR3 length: 12
J gene: TRBJ2-1
V gene: TRBV29-1

CDR3 protein: ASSLGSLSAYNEQF
CDR3 length: 14
J gene: TRBJ2-1
V gene: TRBV5-1

CDR3 protein: SAPTRDRGQRETQY
CDR3 length: 14
J gene: TRBJ2-5
V gene: TRBV20-1